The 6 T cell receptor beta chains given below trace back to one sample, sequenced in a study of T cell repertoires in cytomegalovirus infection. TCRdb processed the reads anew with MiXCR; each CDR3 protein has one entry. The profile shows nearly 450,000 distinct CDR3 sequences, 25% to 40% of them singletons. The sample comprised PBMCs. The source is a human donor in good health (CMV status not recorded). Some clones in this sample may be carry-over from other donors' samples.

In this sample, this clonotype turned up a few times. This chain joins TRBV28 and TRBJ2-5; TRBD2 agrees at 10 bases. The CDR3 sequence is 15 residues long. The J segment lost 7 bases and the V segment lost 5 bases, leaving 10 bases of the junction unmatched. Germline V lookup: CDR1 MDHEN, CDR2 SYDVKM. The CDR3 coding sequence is TGTGCCAGCAGTCCCCGACTAGCGGGTGGGTGGACCCAGTACTTC. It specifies CASSPRLAGGWTQYF.

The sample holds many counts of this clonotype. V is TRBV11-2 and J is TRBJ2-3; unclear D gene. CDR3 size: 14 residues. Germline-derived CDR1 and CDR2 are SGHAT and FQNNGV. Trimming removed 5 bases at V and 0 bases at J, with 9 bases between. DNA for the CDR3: TGTGCCAGCAGCCTGCTTATCAGCACAGATACGCAGTATTTT. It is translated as CASSLLISTDTQYF.

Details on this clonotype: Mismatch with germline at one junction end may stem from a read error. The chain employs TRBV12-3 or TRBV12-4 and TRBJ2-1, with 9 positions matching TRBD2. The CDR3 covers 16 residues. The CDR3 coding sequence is TGTGCCAGCACCTGGGATGGGCGGGGGGGCCTCAATGAGCCGTTCTTC. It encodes CASTWDGRGGLNEPFF.

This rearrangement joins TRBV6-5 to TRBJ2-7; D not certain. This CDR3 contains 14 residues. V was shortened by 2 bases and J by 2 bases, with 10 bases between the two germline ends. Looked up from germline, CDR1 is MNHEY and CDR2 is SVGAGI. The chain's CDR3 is CASSYGSHPYEQYF. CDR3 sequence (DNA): TGTGCCAGCAGTTACGGCAGCCACCCCTACGAGCAGTACTTC.

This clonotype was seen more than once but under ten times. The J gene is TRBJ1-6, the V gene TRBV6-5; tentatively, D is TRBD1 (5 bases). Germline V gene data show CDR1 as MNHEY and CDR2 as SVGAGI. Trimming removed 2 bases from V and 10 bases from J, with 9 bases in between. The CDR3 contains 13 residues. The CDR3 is CASSYAGQSPLHF. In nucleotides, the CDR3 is TGTGCCAGCAGTTACGCAGGGCAGTCACCCCTCCACTTT.

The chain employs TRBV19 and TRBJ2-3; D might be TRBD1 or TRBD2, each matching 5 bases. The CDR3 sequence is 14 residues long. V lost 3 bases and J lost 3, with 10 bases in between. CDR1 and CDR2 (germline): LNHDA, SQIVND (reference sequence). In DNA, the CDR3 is TGTGCCAGTAGTATTGGGGGAAGGACAGATACGCAGTATTTT. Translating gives CASSIGGRTDTQYF.